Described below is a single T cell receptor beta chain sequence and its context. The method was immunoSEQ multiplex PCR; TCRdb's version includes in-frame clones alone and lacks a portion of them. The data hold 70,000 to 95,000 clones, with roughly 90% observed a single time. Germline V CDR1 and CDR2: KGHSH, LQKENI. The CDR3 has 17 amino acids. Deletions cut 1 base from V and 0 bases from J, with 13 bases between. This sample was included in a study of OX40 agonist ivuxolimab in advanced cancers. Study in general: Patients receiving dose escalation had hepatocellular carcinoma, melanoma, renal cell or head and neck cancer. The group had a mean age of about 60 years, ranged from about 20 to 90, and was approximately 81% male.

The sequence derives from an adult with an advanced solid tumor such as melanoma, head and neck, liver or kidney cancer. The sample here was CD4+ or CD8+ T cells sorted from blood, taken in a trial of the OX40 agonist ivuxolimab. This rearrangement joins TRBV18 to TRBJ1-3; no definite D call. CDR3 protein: CASSPLSASGSGNTIYF. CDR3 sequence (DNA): TGTGCCAGCTCACCACTGTCGGCAAGTGGCTCTGGAAACACCATATATTTT.